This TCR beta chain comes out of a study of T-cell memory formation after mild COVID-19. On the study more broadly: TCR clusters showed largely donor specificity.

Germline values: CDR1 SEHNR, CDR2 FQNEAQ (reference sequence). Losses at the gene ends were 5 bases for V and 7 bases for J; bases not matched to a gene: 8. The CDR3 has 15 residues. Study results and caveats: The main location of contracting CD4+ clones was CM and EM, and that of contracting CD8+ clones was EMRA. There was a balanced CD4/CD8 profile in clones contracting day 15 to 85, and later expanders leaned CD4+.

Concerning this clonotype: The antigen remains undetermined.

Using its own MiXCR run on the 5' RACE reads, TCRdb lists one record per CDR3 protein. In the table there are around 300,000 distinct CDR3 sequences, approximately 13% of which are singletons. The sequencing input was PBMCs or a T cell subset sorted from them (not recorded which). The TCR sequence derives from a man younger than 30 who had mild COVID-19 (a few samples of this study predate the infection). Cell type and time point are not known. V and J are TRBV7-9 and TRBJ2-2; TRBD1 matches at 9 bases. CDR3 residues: CASSVLQGADGELFF. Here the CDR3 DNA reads TGTGCCAGCAGCGTATTACAGGGGGCCGACGGGGAGCTGTTTTTT.